These T cell receptor beta chains were read from a single sample in a study of radiotherapy plus CTLA-4 blockade in lung cancer. Libraries were prepared by immunoSEQ multiplex PCR; TCRdb keeps only in-frame clonotypes and omits some of them. Among tens of thousands of clones listed, 87% were seen once. The specimen was peripheral blood, collected from a patient treated with radiotherapy plus ipilimumab. These receptors came from a human donor with non-small cell lung cancer that progressed on radiotherapy plus ipilimumab. CDR3s include the opening cysteine and the closing phenylalanine or tryptophan. The D gene is left open where the match is weak. Only some rows state a clone size, as once, few, many or a class for expanded clones.

v_gene	d_gene	abundance	j_gene	CDR3aa	CDR3nt
TRBV28	TRBD1	NA	TRBJ1-1	CASSFQGVREAFF	TGTGCCAGCAGTTTTCAGGGGGTCCGAGAAGCTTTCTTT
TRBV6-5	NA	NA	TRBJ2-6	CASRDTGAVANVLTF	TGTGCCAGCAGAGACACAGGTGCTGTGGCCAACGTCCTGACTTTC
TRBV25-1	NA	NA	TRBJ2-2	CASSTQKGGELFF	TGTGCCAGCAGTACACAAAAGGGCGGGGAGCTGTTTTTT
TRBV5-4	TRBD1	NA	TRBJ2-1	CASSFTGTGVGEQFF	TGTGCCAGCAGCTTTACCGGGACAGGGGTGGGTGAGCAGTTCTTC
TRBV9	TRBD2	NA	TRBJ2-3	CASSVAGGGGDTQYF	TGTGCCAGCAGCGTAGCGGGAGGCGGGGGAGATACGCAGTATTTT
TRBV14	NA	NA	TRBJ2-1	CASSLWAGAIYNEQFF	TGTGCCAGCAGCCTTTGGGCGGGCGCGATCTACAATGAGCAGTTCTTC
TRBV11-1	NA	once	TRBJ2-7	CASSSRPNPRFEQYF	TGTGCCAGCAGCTCGCGACCTAACCCTCGGTTCGAGCAGTACTTC
TRBV5-1	TRBD1	NA	TRBJ2-4	CASSQDRVENIQYF	TGCGCCAGCAGCCAGGACAGGGTCGAAAACATTCAGTACTTC
TRBV6-1	NA	few	TRBJ1-1	CASSEGGDEAFF	TGTGCCAGCAGTGAAGGAGGAGATGAAGCTTTCTTT
TRBV12-5	NA	NA	TRBJ2-7	CASGAHGGVPYEQYF	TGTGCTAGTGGCGCTCACGGAGGCGTCCCCTACGAGCAGTACTTC
TRBV23-1	NA	once	TRBJ2-7	CASSQGAAGSYEQYF	TGCGCCAGCAGTCAAGGTGCGGCAGGCTCCTACGAGCAGTACTTC
TRBV9	TRBD1	NA	TRBJ2-2	CASSPRTGGTRPGELFF	TGTGCCAGCAGCCCCCGGACAGGGGGGACAAGGCCCGGGGAGCTGTTTTTT
TRBV6-5	NA	NA	TRBJ2-7	CASSRQPYEQYF	TGTGCCAGCAGTCGACAGCCCTACGAGCAGTACTTC
TRBV4-1	NA	NA	TRBJ1-4	CASSPFPTATNEKLFF	TGCGCCAGCAGCCCGTTCCCGACAGCAACTAATGAAAAACTGTTTTTT
TRBV10-1	NA	NA	TRBJ2-5	CASIGETQYF	TGCGCCAGCATAGGAGAGACCCAGTACTTC
TRBV5-1	NA	NA	TRBJ2-1	CASSSGTGNEQFF	TGCGCCAGCAGCTCCGGGACCGGGAATGAGCAGTTCTTC
TRBV9	NA	NA	TRBJ2-2	CASSFSLTGELFF	TGTGCCAGCAGTTTTTCCCTCACCGGGGAGCTGTTTTTT
TRBV5-8	NA	NA	TRBJ1-3	CASSPSGGLAIYF	TGTGCCAGCAGCCCTTCCGGGGGTCTTGCCATATATTTT
TRBV28	TRBD1	NA	TRBJ1-4	CASSATGTGAGELFF	TGTGCCAGCAGTGCGACCGGGACAGGGGCCGGGGAACTGTTTTTT
TRBV30	NA	NA	TRBJ1-2	CAWSVPPLAVYGYTF	TGTGCCTGGAGTGTACCCCCCCTCGCGGTCTATGGCTACACCTTC